The present entry profiles one T cell receptor (beta chain) with its context. This entry is derived from a study of blood T cell repertoires in COVID-19. CDR1 is LNHNV, CDR2 YYDKDF, per germline (reference sequence). V lost 1 base to trimming and J lost 4 bases, with 7 bases between them. This CDR3 has 13 residues. Original handling: How many nucleated cells were present was estimated from reference gene primer amplification. The table came from immunoSEQ multiplex PCR; TCRdb's copy has only in-frame clones and leaves some out. Clone size and the V and J calls come from that table; the DNA yielded D and trimming. The table records roughly 70,000 clones, approximately 90% of them present only once.

What was sequenced was peripheral blood. The gene calls are TRBV15 and TRBJ1-1; D remains ambiguous. The TCR was taken from a human donor in a cohort sampled during active COVID-19. This CDR3 is CATSRGGPTEAFF. Here the CDR3 DNA reads TGTGCCACCAGCAGAGGAGGGCCCACTGAAGCTTTCTTT.